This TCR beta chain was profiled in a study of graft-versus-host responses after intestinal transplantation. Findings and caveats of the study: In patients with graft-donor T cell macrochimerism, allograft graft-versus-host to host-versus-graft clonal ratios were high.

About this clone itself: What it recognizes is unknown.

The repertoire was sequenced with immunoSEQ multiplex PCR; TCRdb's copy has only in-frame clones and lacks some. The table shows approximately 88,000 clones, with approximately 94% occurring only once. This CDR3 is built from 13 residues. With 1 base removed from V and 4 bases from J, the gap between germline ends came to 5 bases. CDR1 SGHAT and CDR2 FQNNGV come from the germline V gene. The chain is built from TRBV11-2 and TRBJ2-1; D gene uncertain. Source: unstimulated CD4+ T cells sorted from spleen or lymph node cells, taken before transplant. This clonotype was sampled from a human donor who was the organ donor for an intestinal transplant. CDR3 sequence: CASSLGDYNEQFF. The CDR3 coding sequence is TGTGCCAGCAGCTTAGGAGATTACAATGAGCAGTTCTTC.